This T cell receptor beta chain was sequenced during a study of T cells after yellow fever vaccination. The study's findings and limits: It was a small share of clonotypes that appeared in both CD4 and CD8 compartments. The secondary response showed a weaker magnitude and a faster peak, day 5 versus 15.

The germline gives CDR1 KGHSH, CDR2 LQKENI. After removal of 2 bases from V and 4 bases from J, the junction contained 5 bases not matched to a gene. The CDR3 totals 15 residues. The study made its TCR cDNA through 5'RACE template switching. That step introduced a universal primer site along with UMIs. TCRdb re-analysed the 5' RACE reads in MiXCR, keeping a single row per CDR3 protein. The table includes approximately 600,000 distinct CDR3 sequences, approximately 13% detected once. Comments on this clonotype: Antigen unknown.

The sequence came from a man in his thirties or forties who received the YFV17D yellow fever vaccine. The chain joins TRBV18 to TRBJ2-1; TRBD2 matches 7 bases. This material consisted of PBMCs, taken on the day of the yellow fever booster vaccination. The CDR3 sequence is CASSPMASGYNEQFF. CDR3 coding DNA: TGTGCCAGCTCACCAATGGCTAGCGGATACAATGAGCAGTTCTTC.